The 25 T cell receptor beta chains reported below all come from one sample, sequenced in a study of control samples from healthy donors and cancer patients. Assay: immunoSEQ multiplex PCR; the TCRdb copy retains only in-frame clones and omits some. Of 82,000 or so clones in the sample, over 90% were seen once. Sample: blood. The source is a woman aged 18-30 years in good health.

This sequence joins TRBV9 and TRBJ2-3; 14 bases match TRBD2. Germline loops: CDR1 SGDLS, CDR2 YYNGEE. Unmatched junction bases numbered 5, after V lost 4 bases and J lost 4 bases. CDR3 size: 16 residues. The CDR3 bases are TGTGCCAGCAGCACCGGGACTAGCGGGAGTTCAGATACGCAGTATTTT. Its protein is CASSTGTSGSSDTQYF.

The V and J genes are TRBV7-2 and TRBJ1-5; TRBD1 matches at 10 bases. The CDR3 is 14 residues long. In germline, CDR1 is SGHTA, CDR2 FQGNSA. V lost 5 bases and J lost 6; bases outside the gene matches: 4. The CDR3 DNA reads TGTGCCAGCAGCCTAGACAGGGGGCTTCAGCCCCAGCATTTT. Translation gives CASSLDRGLQPQHF.

This sequence joins TRBV28 and TRBJ1-3; a possible D gene is TRBD1 (5 bases). This CDR3 is 15 amino acids long. Germline V gene sequence: CDR1 MDHEN, CDR2 SYDVKM. The V and J ends lost 3 bases and 2 bases respectively, with 11 bases between them. This CDR3 is CASSFRGHPGNTIYF. CDR3 DNA: TGTGCCAGCAGTTTCCGTGGACACCCTGGAAACACCATATATTTT.

This clone was counted a single time. The chain uses TRBV6-1 and TRBJ2-7; D gene ambiguous. CDR3 length equals 11 residues. The germline gives CDR1 MNHNS, CDR2 SASEGT. V lost 2 bases to trimming and J lost 6 bases, with 5 bases between them. The CDR3 nucleotides read TGTGCCAGCAGTGAACCGGTCGAGCAGTACTTC. It specifies CASSEPVEQYF.

The chain couples TRBV5-8 to TRBJ1-3; D unclear. The CDR3 sequence is 13 residues long. V was shortened by 4 bases and J by 4 bases, with 9 bases between the two germline ends. The germline gives CDR1 SGHTS, CDR2 YDEGEE. This CDR3 is CASSNRAGNTIYF. The CDR3 coding sequence is TGTGCCAGCAGCAACCGGGCAGGAAACACCATATATTTT.

The chain links TRBV5-1 to TRBJ2-5; 12 bases line up with TRBD2. Trimming at V came to 0 bases and at J to 4 bases, leaving 1 base not matched to a gene. The V gene's germline CDR1 is SGHRS and CDR2 YFSETQ. The CDR3 covers 15 residues. CDR3: CASSLASGGGETQYF. CDR3 coding DNA: TGCGCCAGCAGCTTGGCTAGCGGGGGGGGAGAGACCCAGTACTTC.

This clone was recorded once. V usage is TRBV7-8 and J usage is TRBJ1-1; tentatively, D is TRBD1 (5 bases). Deletions cut 0 bases from V and 0 bases from J, with 17 bases between. CDR3 size: 18 residues. The germline V gene has CDR1 SGHVS and CDR2 FQNEAQ. The CDR3 sequence: CASSLATVASRMNTEAFF. The CDR3 DNA reads as TGTGCCAGCAGCTTAGCGACAGTGGCCAGCCGTATGAACACTGAAGCTTTCTTT.

The CDR3 DNA reads TGTGCCAGCAGCAGGAGCGGACAAACCTACAATGAGCAGTTCTTC. Translation gives CASSRSGQTYNEQFF. The rearrangement links TRBV7-8 to TRBJ2-1; D is tentatively TRBD1 or TRBD2 (5 bases each). Germline V lookup: CDR1 SGHVS, CDR2 FQNEAQ. Trimming removed 5 bases from V and 2 bases from J, with 13 bases in between. The CDR3 totals 15 residues.

The chain recombines TRBV3-1 (or the pseudogene TRBV3-2) with TRBJ1-2; TRBD1 aligns across 10 bases. The CDR3 loop spans 16 amino acids. The germline V gene encodes CDR1 LGHDT and CDR2 YNNKEL (reference sequence). The V segment lost 1 base and the J segment 2 bases; nucleotides outside the gene matches: 4. The CDR3 DNA reads TGTGCCAGCAGCCAAGGACAGGGGGCGCGAAACTATGGCTACACCTTC. Protein: CASSQGQGARNYGYTF.

The chain joins TRBV7-8 to TRBJ1-5; no clear D. The CDR3 is made up of 13 amino acids. Germline V lookup: CDR1 SGHVS, CDR2 FQNEAQ. V was cut by 5 bases and J by 9 bases, with 14 bases left in between. The CDR3 nucleotides read TGTGCCAGCAGCCCCCTAGATGCCGGGCCCCAGCATTTT. This encodes CASSPLDAGPQHF.

V gene TRBV19 combines with J gene TRBJ1-5; D call uncertain. Germline assignment: CDR1 LNHDA and CDR2 SQIVND (reference sequence). CDR3 length equals 15 residues. V lost 3 bases, J lost 0 bases, and 9 bases lay in between. CDR3 sequence: CASSILAGSNQPQHF. In DNA, the CDR3 is TGTGCCAGTAGTATTTTAGCAGGTAGCAATCAGCCCCAGCATTTT.

This clone was counted between two and nine times. Other nucleotide sequences from this sample produce the same CDR3. This chain uses TRBV4-1 with TRBJ1-2, with D possibly matching TRBD1 (6 bases). The V gene's germline CDR1 is MGHRA and CDR2 YSYEKL. This CDR3 is built from 14 residues. Trimming removed 0 bases at V and 2 bases at J, with 7 bases between. CDR3 bases: TGCGCCAGCAGCCAAGATAGGGGGAACTATGGCTACACCTTC. It specifies CASSQDRGNYGYTF.

V and J are TRBV28 and TRBJ1-3; TRBD1 aligns across 8 bases. The CDR3 extends over 18 amino acids. Germline V gives CDR1 MDHEN, CDR2 SYDVKM. V trimming: 5 bases; J trimming: 0 bases; junction bases outside the gene matches: 12. CDR3: CASSNTGQGSDSGNTIYF. CDR3 sequence (DNA): TGTGCCAGCAGTAATACAGGACAGGGATCGGACTCTGGAAACACCATATATTTT.

This clone was seen just once. This chain connects TRBV28 to TRBJ1-1; perhaps TRBD1 as D (6 bases). The CDR3 is 16 amino acids. CDR1 is MDHEN, CDR2 SYDVKM, per germline. V lost 6 bases, J lost 3 bases, and 20 bases lay in between. CDR3 region: CASSDGGAAVDTEAFF. The CDR3 nucleotides read TGTGCCAGCAGCGACGGGGGGGCGGCAGTGGACACTGAAGCTTTCTTT.

The V and J genes are TRBV9 and TRBJ2-2; D gene ambiguous. Germline assignment: CDR1 SGDLS and CDR2 YYNGEE. The CDR3 loop spans 12 amino acids. The germline V and J ends were trimmed by 6 bases and 3 bases, with 6 bases remaining between them. DNA for the CDR3: TGTGCCAGCAATCGGGACACCGGGGAGCTGTTTTTT. Amino acids: CASNRDTGELFF.

The rearrangement uses TRBV27 and TRBJ2-3, with D tentatively TRBD2 (5 bases). Trimming removed 2 bases at V and 1 base at J, with 10 bases between. The CDR3 consists of 15 residues. Per the germline V gene, CDR1 is MNHEY and CDR2 is SMNVEV (reference sequence). The CDR3 loop reads CASSLVWGGTDTQYF. The CDR3 DNA reads as TGTGCCAGCAGTTTAGTCTGGGGAGGCACAGATACGCAGTATTTT.

The chain couples TRBV27 to TRBJ2-5, with 7 bases lining up with TRBD1. The junction had 12 bases not matched to a gene; V was cut back by 6 bases and J by 5 bases. The CDR3 spans 15 residues. Germline assignment: CDR1 MNHEY and CDR2 SMNVEV (reference sequence). The CDR3 is CASSPIDRVMETQYF. Written as DNA, the CDR3 is TGTGCCAGCAGCCCTATCGACAGGGTTATGGAGACCCAGTACTTC.

The chain employs TRBV15 and TRBJ2-3; 9 nucleotides match TRBD2. The CDR3 length is 15 residues. CDR1 and CDR2 from the germline V gene are LNHNV and YYDKDF (reference sequence). Trimming cost V 0 bases and J 4 bases; bases outside gene matches: 2. Here the CDR3 reads CATSRETSGADTQYF. In DNA, the CDR3 is TGTGCCACCAGCAGAGAGACTAGCGGTGCAGATACGCAGTATTTT.

This clone is a singleton in its sample. The V call is TRBV5-4, the J call TRBJ2-7; D gene ambiguous. This CDR3 is built from 12 residues. Germline CDR1 and CDR2: SGHNT and YYREEE (reference sequence). V was pared by 0 bases and J by 6 bases, with 7 bases between. The CDR3 spells CASSLGIAEQYF. The CDR3 DNA reads TGTGCCAGCAGCTTGGGTATTGCCGAGCAGTACTTC.

The gene calls are TRBV27 and TRBJ2-7; no clear D. This CDR3 comprises 14 residues. V lost 2 bases and J lost 4, with 12 bases in between. CDR1 is MNHEY and CDR2 is SMNVEV in the germline V gene (reference sequence). The CDR3 DNA sequence: TGTGCCAGCAGTTTAATGCAGGTCCCGTACGAGCAGTACTTC. This codes for CASSLMQVPYEQYF.

The chain links TRBV4-3 to TRBJ1-6; the D is unclear. This CDR3 spans 15 amino acids. V lost 1 base and J 7 bases, leaving 11 bases between the germline ends. The germline CDR1 and CDR2 sequences are LGHNA and YSLEER. The chain's CDR3 is CASSQVIAENSPLHF. In DNA, the CDR3 is TGCGCCAGCAGCCAAGTCATCGCAGAGAATTCACCCCTCCACTTT.

The rearrangement joins TRBV16 to TRBJ2-7; 10 bases are shared with TRBD1. Germline values: CDR1 KGHSY, CDR2 FQNENV. The CDR3 covers 15 residues. J was trimmed by 2 bases and V by 3 bases; bases with no gene match: 4. This chain's CDR3 is CASSQGGQGTYEQYF. CDR3 nucleotide sequence: TGTGCCAGCAGCCAGGGGGGACAGGGGACCTACGAGCAGTACTTC. Full variable domain (outside the CDR3, taken from reference TRBV16 and TRBJ2-7): GEEVAQTPKHLVRGEGQKAKLYCAPIKGHSYVFWYQQVLKNEFKFLISFQNENVFDETGMPKERFSAKCLPNSPCSLEIQATKLEDSAVYFCASSQGGQGTYEQYFGPGTRLTVT.

A few counts support this clone. The J gene is TRBJ1-5, the V gene TRBV5-6, with D perhaps matching TRBD1 (5 bases). CDR1 is SGHDT, CDR2 YYEEEE, per germline. V was pared by 1 base and J by 5 bases, with 16 bases between. The length of the CDR3 is 16 residues. This CDR3 reads CASSLWSRGVDQPQHF. In DNA, the CDR3 is TGTGCCAGCAGCTTGTGGTCTCGGGGGGTGGATCAGCCCCAGCATTTT.

V usage is TRBV10-2 and J usage is TRBJ1-1, with 9 bases that match TRBD1. V shed 2 bases, J shed 4 bases, and the junction held 11 bases outside the gene matches. This CDR3 has 17 amino acids. Germline V CDR1 and CDR2: WSHSY, SAAADI. The CDR3 is CASSEPRHRGRVTEAFF. The CDR3, as DNA: TGCGCCAGCAGTGAGCCGAGACACAGGGGGCGCGTCACTGAAGCTTTCTTT.

This clone was counted between two and nine times. V is TRBV15 and J is TRBJ1-5; D is unresolved. Trimming took off 0 bases at V and 7 bases at J, with 7 bases between the two ends. This CDR3 region has 13 residues. In germline, CDR1 is LNHNV, CDR2 YYDKDF (reference sequence). CDR3 sequence: CATSREWEQPQHF. In DNA form, the CDR3 reads TGTGCCACCAGCAGAGAATGGGAACAGCCCCAGCATTTT.